This TCR beta chain was profiled in a study of blood T cell repertoires in COVID-19. Study details: Acute-phase and convalescent COVID-19 samples originated in the United States, Italy and Spain.

The CDR3 runs to 14 residues. Germline CDR1 and CDR2: SGHTA and FQGTGA. V trimming: 4 bases; J trimming: 8 bases; junction bases outside the gene matches: 5. Clones were sequenced by immunoSEQ multiplex PCR, and TCRdb holds only the in-frame ones, with some missing. In the table there are about 150,000 clones, roughly three quarters of which are singletons. The gene calls are TRBV7-3 and TRBJ2-1; TRBD2 aligns across 10 bases. Sequenced material: peripheral blood. The source is a man aged 50-59 years with active or convalescent COVID-19. The CDR3 region has the DNA TGTGCCAGCAGCTCGGGACTAGCGCACGATGAGCAGTTCTTC. As protein: CASSSGLAHDEQFF.